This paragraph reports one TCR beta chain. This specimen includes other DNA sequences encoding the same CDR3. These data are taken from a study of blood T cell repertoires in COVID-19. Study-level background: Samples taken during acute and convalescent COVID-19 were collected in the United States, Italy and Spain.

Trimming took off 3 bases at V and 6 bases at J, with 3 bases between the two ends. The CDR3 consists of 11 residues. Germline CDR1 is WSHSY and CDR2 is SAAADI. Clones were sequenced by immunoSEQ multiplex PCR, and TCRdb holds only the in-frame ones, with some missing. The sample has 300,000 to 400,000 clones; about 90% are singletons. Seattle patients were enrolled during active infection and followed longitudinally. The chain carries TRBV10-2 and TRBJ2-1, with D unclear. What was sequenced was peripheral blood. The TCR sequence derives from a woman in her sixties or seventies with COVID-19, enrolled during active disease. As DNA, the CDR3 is TGCGCCAGCAGTGACGGCAATGAGCAGTTCTTC. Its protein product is CASSDGNEQFF.